This TCR beta chain is from a study of cytomegalovirus exposure and HLA in healthy donors. Whole-study results and caveats: Later analysis reportedly placed an Asian-associated ancestry cluster below the roughly 670-donor mean in N-insertions. Researchers reported that a few CMV-associated chains were confirmed in vitro as CMV antigen-specific.

A multiplex PCR was run with 60 Vbeta primers and 13 Jbeta primers. The table came from immunoSEQ multiplex PCR; TCRdb's copy has only in-frame clones and leaves some out. The table records 150,000 to 180,000 clones, 70% to 80% of them present only once. For this clone: What it binds is not known.

The material sequenced was PBMCs. The TCR was taken from a man between 25 and 39 years old in good health and CMV-seronegative.

The CDR3 DNA follows: TGCGCCAGCAGCGGGGGGGGGACCACAGATACGCAGTATTTT. It encodes CASSGGGTTDTQYF. J is TRBJ2-3 and V is TRBV5-1, with 7 bases identical to TRBD2. V was pared by 4 bases and J by 2 bases, with 4 bases of the junction left unmatched. This CDR3 comprises 14 residues. Germline CDR1 is SGHRS and CDR2 is YFSETQ.